The entry below gives a single T cell receptor (beta chain) sequence along with its context. What it recognizes is unknown. This sample is part of a study of cytomegalovirus exposure and HLA in healthy donors. Study summary: A data release that came early held approximately 85 million unique TCRs from HLA-typed donors.

Regarding the study as a whole: Researchers catalogued approximately 160 TCR beta chains as cytomegalovirus-associated. Whilst most TCR sequences proved rare, a subset of public TCRs occurred across many donors.

A multiplex PCR was run with 60 Vbeta primers and 13 Jbeta primers. Methods used by the authors: There were around 77 million unique TCR beta chains by a later count, and approximately 12 million of them were shared. Here immunoSEQ multiplex PCR was the method, and the copy in TCRdb shows in-frame clones only, minus some. The D gene and trimming were derived from the DNA, and the V and J assignments and clone size from that table. The profile shows 75,000 to 90,000 clones, around three quarters of them singletons. V lost 4 bases, J lost 5 bases, and 2 bases stayed unmatched. The CDR3 runs to 15 residues. CDR1 is SGHVS and CDR2 is FNYEAQ in the germline V gene.

This rearrangement joins TRBV7-6 to TRBJ2-2, with 12 bases that match TRBD2. The sequencing input was PBMCs. This clonotype was sampled from a woman aged 40 to 55 in good health and CMV-seropositive. CDR3 sequence: CASSSLAGGTGELFF. DNA for the CDR3: TGTGCCAGCAGCTCCCTAGCGGGGGGGACCGGGGAGCTGTTTTTT.